These T cell receptor beta chains were read from a single sample in a study of T cell responses to AZD1222 COVID-19 vaccine. Measured with immunoSEQ multiplex PCR; TCRdb has only the in-frame clones, and not every one. The table lists over 150,000 clones, about nine tenths of them singletons. Material: peripheral blood, obtained on day 0 of AZD1222 vaccination. The receptors shown here come from an adult in good health. The CDR3 runs from the conserved cysteine through the conserved F or W. D genes are given only for firm matches. A clone size is listed for some rows: how often the clone was seen (once, few, many), or a class if it is expanded.

CDR3 DNA	CDR3 protein	D gene	V gene	J gene	clone size
TGTGCCAGCAGCTTGGCCGGAGCAGATACGCAGTATTTT	CASSLAGADTQYF	-	TRBV5-4	TRBJ2-3	-
TGTGCCAGCAGTGAAGGAGTCGTAGCAGGGCGCCGCTATGGCTACACCTTC	CASSEGVVAGRRYGYTF	-	TRBV2	TRBJ1-2	-
TGTGCCAGCGACTTAACTAGCGGGGGGGCTTATGAGCAGTTCTTC	CASDLTSGGAYEQFF	TRBD2	TRBV2	TRBJ2-1	-
TGTGCCAGCTCACCAAGGGCTTACACAGATACGCAGTATTTT	CASSPRAYTDTQYF	-	TRBV11-2	TRBJ2-3	-
TGTGCCAGCAGTTTGGCCGGGGACACGTTTGAAAAACTGTTTTTT	CASSLAGDTFEKLFF	-	TRBV28	TRBJ1-4	-
TGCGCCAGCAGCCAAGATCTTGGCCCCTCCAGCACAGATACGCAGTATTTT	CASSQDLGPSSTDTQYF	-	TRBV4-3	TRBJ2-3	-
TGTGCCAGCAGCTTTAGCGCTAACCTCGGGGGCGAGCAGTACTTC	CASSFSANLGGEQYF	-	TRBV7-2	TRBJ2-7	-
TGTGCCATCAGAGAGCGGGAGATAAACGGAGGCTACACCTTC	CAIREREINGGYTF	-	TRBV10-3	TRBJ1-2	-
TGCGCCAGCAGCCGAGGACAGGGCGAGGAGACCCAGTACTTC	CASSRGQGEETQYF	TRBD1	TRBV4-1	TRBJ2-5	few
TGTGCCAGCAGCTTATTAGACGGGACAGGCTCACCCCTCCACTTT	CASSLLDGTGSPLHF	TRBD1	TRBV7-9	TRBJ1-6	-
TGTGCCAGCAGCTTGAGGCCGAGGGACAGAAGCGAAAAACTGTTTTTT	CASSLRPRDRSEKLFF	TRBD1	TRBV5-4	TRBJ1-4	-
TGTGCCAGCAGTTTATTTTCCTACAATGAGCAGTTCTTC	CASSLFSYNEQFF	-	TRBV27	TRBJ2-1	-
TGTGCCAGTAGCCAACCCTCGGGGGCTTTTCGAGAGACCCAGTACTTC	CASSQPSGAFRETQYF	-	TRBV19	TRBJ2-5	-
TGTGCCAGCAAGGAGGGTTCCCCCTATGGCTACACCTTC	CASKEGSPYGYTF	-	TRBV2	TRBJ1-2	-
TGTGCCAGCAGCGTGGGGAGGACTAATGAAAAACTGTTTTTT	CASSVGRTNEKLFF	-	TRBV9	TRBJ1-4	-
TGTGCCAGCTCCACGACGGAGAACAATGAGCAGTTCTTC	CASSTTENNEQFF	-	TRBV18	TRBJ2-1	-
TGTGCCAGCACCAAGGAAGGGAGACCCAGCGGGGGTACGCAGTATTTT	CASTKEGRPSGGTQYF	TRBD2	TRBV2	TRBJ2-3	-
TGTGCCTGGAGGGATTTTGGAAACACCATATATTTT	CAWRDFGNTIYF	-	TRBV30	TRBJ1-3	-
TGTGCCAGCAGCTTACAGGGCTCTAATCAGCCCCAGCATTTT	CASSLQGSNQPQHF	-	TRBV7-2	TRBJ1-5	-
TGTGCCAGCGGACCTACTGGGATCAGCTCCTACGAGCAGTACTTC	CASGPTGISSYEQYF	-	TRBV4-2	TRBJ2-7	once
TGTGCCAGCAGCGGACACAATGAGCAGTTCTTC	CASSGHNEQFF	-	TRBV9	TRBJ2-1	-
TGTGCCAGCAGCTTCAACAGGGGTACTGAAGCTTTCTTT	CASSFNRGTEAFF	TRBD1	TRBV5-8	TRBJ1-1	-
TGTGCCAGCAGCCGAGCGCTAGCGCTCAGCACAGATACGCAGTATTTT	CASSRALALSTDTQYF	-	TRBV7-9	TRBJ2-3	-
TGTGCCAGCAGCGCAGAACAGGGGGCACAACCATCAGATACGCAGTATTTT	CASSAEQGAQPSDTQYF	TRBD1	TRBV7-3	TRBJ2-3	-
TGCAGCGTTGGTCTCTCCTACGAGCAGTACTTC	CSVGLSYEQYF	-	TRBV29-1	TRBJ2-7	-
TGTGCCAGCAGCCAAGGTGGGAACACCGGGGAGCTGTTTTTT	CASSQGGNTGELFF	-	TRBV3-1/TRBV3-2	TRBJ2-2	-
TGTGCCAGCAGCTACACAGGGCACTCCTACAATGAGCAGTTCTTC	CASSYTGHSYNEQFF	-	TRBV11-2	TRBJ2-1	-